This T cell receptor (beta chain) is from a study of cytomegalovirus exposure and HLA in healthy donors. The PCR employed 60 Vbeta primers together with 13 Jbeta primers. Libraries were prepared by immunoSEQ multiplex PCR; TCRdb keeps only in-frame clonotypes and omits some of them. The sample has about 99,000 clones. This CDR3 is 14 amino acids long. Between the trimmed V and J ends, which lost 1 base and 4 bases, there was a span of 10 bases. Germline lookup yields CDR1 SGHAT and CDR2 FQNNGV. For this clone: As yet, its antigen is unknown.

Study-wide results and caveats: Later analysis revealed greater clonal expansion in HLA-associated TCR beta chains than in equally common others. Altogether, about 160 TCR beta chains were recorded as cytomegalovirus-associated.

The receptor was isolated from a man aged 35-49 years in good health and CMV-seronegative. Material: PBMCs. The gene calls are TRBV11-2 and TRBJ2-5, with D maybe TRBD2 (5 bases). The CDR3 protein is CASSLAGGAETQYF. The CDR3 coding sequence is TGTGCCAGCAGCTTAGCAGGAGGTGCAGAGACCCAGTACTTC.